One and the same sample provided the 18 T cell receptor beta chains below, sequenced in a study of shared clonotypes between healthy human individuals (dated by TCRdb to the early 2020s). The library relied on the immunoSEQ multiplex PCR assay. TCRdb took this table from immuneACCESS and kept in-frame rearrangements with V and J called. Such tables lack part of the clones; where checked against another copy, unresolved V genes explain under half of the gap, and the rest is unexplained. The sample table contains millions of clones; only one count was recorded for approximately 93% of them. Under 0.45% of the sample is in the top ten clones. The specimen sequenced was naive CD4+ T cells from PBMCs. Per the publication, the cell subset or site label means: CD45RA+ positively selected. The receptor set was obtained from a man younger than 35 in good health. Some clones in this sample may be carry-over from other donors' samples.

The genes are TRBV28 and TRBJ2-3; D gene ambiguous. V was trimmed by 3 bases and J by 6 bases, leaving 13 bases between them. Germline CDR1 is MDHEN and CDR2 is SYDVKM. The CDR3 sequence is 14 residues long. The chain's CDR3 is CASSLARGRDTQYF. The CDR3 nucleotides are TGTGCCAGCAGTTTGGCAAGAGGACGCGATACGCAGTATTTT.

The rearrangement uses TRBV7-8 and TRBJ1-1; D unresolved. V lost 5 bases to trimming and J lost 4 bases, with 14 bases between them. The germline V gene encodes CDR1 SGHVS and CDR2 FQNEAQ. The CDR3 has 14 amino acids. The CDR3 loop reads CASSLPEGGTEAFF. The CDR3 coding sequence is TGTGCCAGCAGCCTCCCAGAGGGTGGCACTGAAGCTTTCTTT.

This chain joins TRBV7-9 and TRBJ2-7; TRBD2 is a possible D gene (5 bases). V was cut by 7 bases and J by 5 bases, with 15 bases left in between. The CDR3 runs 13 residues. Germline CDR1 reads SEHNR; CDR2 reads FQNEAQ (reference sequence). CDR3 nucleotides: TGTGCCAGCACCCTCCTAAGCGGAAACGAGCAGTACTTC. It translates to CASTLLSGNEQYF.

The V and J genes are TRBV7-2 and TRBJ2-1; perhaps D is TRBD1 or TRBD2 (6 bases each). CDR1 and CDR2 (germline): SGHTA, FQGNSA. Deletions cut 6 bases from V and 2 bases from J, with 11 bases between. This CDR3 comprises 14 residues. The CDR3 loop is CASRPGGPYNEQFF. In nucleotides, the CDR3 is TGTGCCAGCAGACCCGGGGGCCCCTACAATGAGCAGTTCTTC.

The CDR3, as DNA: TGTGCCAGCTCACCACCGGAGGGTGCTGGAAACACCATATATTTT. This translates into CASSPPEGAGNTIYF. The chain has TRBV18 and TRBJ1-3; D is ambiguous. Trimming pared 0 bases from V and 2 bases from J, leaving 8 bases between. This CDR3 spans 15 amino acids. Germline V gene lookup returns CDR1 KGHSH and CDR2 LQKENI.

In this sample, this clone turned up once. The chain joins TRBV11-2 to TRBJ1-3; TRBD1 matches at 7 bases. Germline loops: CDR1 SGHAT, CDR2 FQNNGV. The CDR3 sequence is 15 residues long. V lost 1 base to trimming and J lost 2 bases; unmatched junction nucleotides: 2. CDR3 sequence (DNA): TGTGCCAGCAGCTTAGGGCAGGGGGCTGGAAACACCATATATTTT. As protein: CASSLGQGAGNTIYF.

About this clone itself: Distinct nucleotide sequences in the sample also encode this CDR3. V and J are TRBV5-6 and TRBJ2-7; D ambiguous. Germline V gene lookup returns CDR1 SGHDT and CDR2 YYEEEE. V lost 0 bases and J lost 3, with 4 bases in between. This CDR3 region has 12 residues. CDR3 bases: TGTGCCAGCAGCTTGGAGGGCTACGAGCAGTACTTC. Its protein is CASSLEGYEQYF.

On this clone itself: At one boundary the junction diverges from the germline segment, which might be a read error. The V gene is TRBV14, the J gene TRBJ1-2; TRBD1 agrees at 7 bases. Germline V CDR1 and CDR2: SGHDN, FVKESK. The CDR3 extends over 13 amino acids. The CDR3 is CASSEDRVHGYTF. The CDR3 coding sequence is TGTGCCAGCAGCGAAGACAGGGTCCATGGCTACACCTTC.

This chain joins TRBV27 and TRBJ1-1; 8 bases agree with TRBD1. The length of the CDR3 is 15 residues. Germline CDR1 reads MNHEY; CDR2 reads SMNVEV (reference sequence). Trimming removed 7 bases from V and 11 bases from J; junction bases left unmatched: 18. Here the CDR3 reads CASNRWGPGQGAAFF. DNA of the CDR3: TGTGCCAGCAACAGATGGGGGCCCGGACAGGGTGCGGCTTTCTTT.

The J gene is TRBJ1-5, the V gene TRBV23-1; 8 nucleotides match TRBD1. TRBV23-1 is recorded as an ORF, its role being uncertain. The CDR3 runs to 17 residues. Trimming at V came to 8 bases and at J to 0 bases, leaving 12 bases not matched to a gene. The CDR3 is CASAPGTGGYSNQPQHF. CDR3 in DNA: TGCGCCAGCGCCCCCGGGACAGGCGGGTATAGCAATCAGCCCCAGCATTTT.

This sequence joins TRBV18 and TRBJ2-1, with D perhaps TRBD2 (6 bases). The germline V gene encodes CDR1 KGHSH and CDR2 LQKENI. Trimming removed 0 bases at V and 0 bases at J, with 12 bases between. This CDR3 spans 17 amino acids. The CDR3 region is CASSPPLAISSYNEQFF. Written as DNA, the CDR3 is TGTGCCAGCTCACCACCCCTAGCGATCAGCTCCTACAATGAGCAGTTCTTC.

The chain recombines TRBV5-4 with TRBJ2-2; D ambiguous. The V gene's germline CDR1 is SGHNT and CDR2 YYREEE (reference sequence). This CDR3 is built from 11 residues. The V end lost 6 bases, the J end lost 5 bases, and 5 bases lay between the germline ends. The CDR3 nucleotides are TGTGCCAGCACCCGGACCGGGGAGCTGTTTTTT. Protein: CASTRTGELFF.

V is TRBV28 and J is TRBJ1-4; 7 nucleotides agree with TRBD1. The trim removed 9 bases at V and 4 bases at J, leaving 5 bases unmatched. This CDR3 contains 13 residues. Germline values: CDR1 MDHEN, CDR2 SYDVKM. CDR3 loop: CARAQGINEKLFF. CDR3 nucleotides: TGTGCCAGAGCACAGGGGATTAATGAAAAACTGTTTTTT.

This clone was counted once. The rearrangement uses TRBV10-3 and TRBJ2-7, with D perhaps assigned TRBD1 or TRBD2 (5 bases each). With 6 bases removed from V and 3 bases from J, the gap between germline ends came to 15 bases. The CDR3 loop spans 14 amino acids. Germline CDR1 ENHRY, CDR2 SYGVKD. CDR3 amino acids: CAISFGTNHYEQYF. As DNA, the CDR3 is TGTGCCATCAGCTTCGGGACGAACCACTACGAGCAGTACTTC.

The gene calls are TRBV30 and TRBJ1-2; D remains unclear. Trimming pared 3 bases from V and 6 bases from J, leaving 8 bases between. In germline, CDR1 is GTSNPN, CDR2 SVGIG (reference sequence). The CDR3 is 11 residues long. The CDR3 reads CAWSHRDGYTF. CDR3 sequence (DNA): TGTGCCTGGAGCCATCGAGATGGCTACACCTTC.

CDR3 residues: CASNSGGQGAYYGYTF. Written as DNA, the CDR3 is TGTGCCAGCAACTCTGGTGGACAGGGGGCGTACTATGGCTACACCTTC. The rearrangement links TRBV28 to TRBJ1-2; 11 nucleotides match TRBD1. The V gene's germline CDR1 is MDHEN and CDR2 SYDVKM. Germline trimming cut 7 bases from V and 3 bases from J; bases unmatched to any gene: 10. The CDR3 totals 16 residues.

This clone was detected only once. This rearrangement joins TRBV28 to TRBJ2-7; the match to TRBD2 covers 12 bases. The CDR3 runs 16 residues. V gave up 4 bases and J gave up 4 bases; unmatched junction bases: 8. The germline V gene encodes CDR1 MDHEN and CDR2 SYDVKM. Written as DNA, the CDR3 is TGTGCCAGCAGTTATACGATTACTAGCGGGGGGTACGAGCAGTACTTC. Its translation: CASSYTITSGGYEQYF.

V gene TRBV7-8 combines with J gene TRBJ2-1; 10 positions match TRBD2. The CDR3 has 16 residues. V was clipped by 5 bases and J by 0 bases; unmatched bases: 4. Germline values: CDR1 SGHVS, CDR2 FQNEAQ. This CDR3 reads CASSIRTSGSYNEQFF. CDR3 DNA: TGTGCCAGCAGCATCCGGACTAGCGGCTCCTACAATGAGCAGTTCTTC.